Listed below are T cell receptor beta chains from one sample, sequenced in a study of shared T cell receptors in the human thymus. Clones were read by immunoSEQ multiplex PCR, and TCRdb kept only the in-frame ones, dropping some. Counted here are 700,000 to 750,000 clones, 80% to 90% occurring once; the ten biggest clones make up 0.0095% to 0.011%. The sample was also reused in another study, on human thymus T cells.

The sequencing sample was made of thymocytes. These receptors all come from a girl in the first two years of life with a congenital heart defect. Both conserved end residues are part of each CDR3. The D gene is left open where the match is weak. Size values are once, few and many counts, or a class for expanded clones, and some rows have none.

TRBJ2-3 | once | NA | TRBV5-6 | TGTGCCAGCAGCTACCAGGGCGCTAGCACAGATACGCAGTATTTT | CASSYQGASTDTQYF
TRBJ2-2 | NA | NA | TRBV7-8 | TGTGCCAGCAGTCGTGTACTAGGTGATGCCGGGGAGCTGTTTTTT | CASSRVLGDAGELFF
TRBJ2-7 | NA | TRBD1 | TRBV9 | TGTGCCAGCAGCGTAGGTCCCGGGACAGGGGACGTTCTAGGCTCCTACGAGCAGTACTTC | CASSVGPGTGDVLGSYEQYF
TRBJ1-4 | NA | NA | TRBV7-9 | TGTGCCAGCAGCCTAAACGACAGGTCGAGGGAAAAACTGTTTTTT | CASSLNDRSREKLFF
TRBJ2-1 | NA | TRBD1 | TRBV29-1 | TGCAGCGCCTGGGCGGGGAAGGACAGGGCTAGCTCCTACAATGAGCAGTTCTTC | CSAWAGKDRASSYNEQFF
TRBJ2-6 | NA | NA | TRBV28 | TGTGCCAGCAGTTCCCCCTCCTCCTCTGGGGCCAACGTCCTGACTTTC | CASSSPSSSGANVLTF
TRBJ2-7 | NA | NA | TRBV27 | TGTGCCAGCAAGACCGAGGGGGTTTCGTACGAGCAGTACTTC | CASKTEGVSYEQYF
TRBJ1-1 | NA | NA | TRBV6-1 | TGTGCCAGCGAGGGGACATCAGACACTGAAGCTTTCTTT | CASEGTSDTEAFF
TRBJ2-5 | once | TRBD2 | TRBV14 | TGTGCCAGCAGCCAACCAGGACTAGCGGGGGGCATCCGAGAGGCAGAGACCCAGTACTTC | CASSQPGLAGGIREAETQYF
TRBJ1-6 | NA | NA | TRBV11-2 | TGTGCCAGCAGCTTTGGTCCAGGGTGGAATTCACCCCTCCACTTT | CASSFGPGWNSPLHF
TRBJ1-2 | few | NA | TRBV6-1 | TGTGCCAGCAGGATCAGGGAAGGCTACACCTTC | CASRIREGYTF
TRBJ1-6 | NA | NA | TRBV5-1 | TGCGCCAGCAGCTTGAGGGGCAGAGGCAATTCACCCCTCCACTTT | CASSLRGRGNSPLHF
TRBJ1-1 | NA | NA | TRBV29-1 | TGCAGCGTTGAAGATAGGCCAGGGCCGAACACTGAAGCTTTCTTT | CSVEDRPGPNTEAFF
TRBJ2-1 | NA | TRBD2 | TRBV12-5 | TGTGCTAGTGGTTTCGCCGGGACTAGCGGGGGCTTCAATGAGCAGTTCTTC | CASGFAGTSGGFNEQFF
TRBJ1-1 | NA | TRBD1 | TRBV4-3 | TGCGCCAGCAGCCTAAGGACAGGATTTGGGGTCCGGTGGACTGAAGCTTTCTTT | CASSLRTGFGVRWTEAFF
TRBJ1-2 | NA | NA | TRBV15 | TGTGCCACCAGCAGAGATTCGGGCCCTAGAGGGAACTATGGCTACACCTTC | CATSRDSGPRGNYGYTF
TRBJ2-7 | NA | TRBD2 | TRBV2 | TGTGCCAGCAGTTATGGCCGTGAGTTGGGGCGGGGGGCCCCCAGGAGTTACGAGCAGTACTTC | CASSYGRELGRGAPRSYEQYF
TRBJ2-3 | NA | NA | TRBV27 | TGTGCCAGCAGTTTAGGGGGCCCGGGGGATACGCAGTATTTT | CASSLGGPGDTQYF
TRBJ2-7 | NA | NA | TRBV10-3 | TGTGCCATCAGTGAGTCCCTATTGGTGCCCTACGAGCAGTACTTC | CAISESLLVPYEQYF
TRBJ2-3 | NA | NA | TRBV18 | TGTGCCAGCTCACCCCCCAGGGATCTGGGGACAGATACGCAGTATTTT | CASSPPRDLGTDTQYF
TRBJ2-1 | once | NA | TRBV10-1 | TGCGCCAGCAGCCTAAAGACAGGCATGTCCTACAATGAGCAGTTCTTC | CASSLKTGMSYNEQFF
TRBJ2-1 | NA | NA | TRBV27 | TGTGCCAGCAGTGCTGGCCCCGCGGCAAATCCATACAATGAGCAGTTCTTC | CASSAGPAANPYNEQFF
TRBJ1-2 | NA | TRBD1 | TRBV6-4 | TGTGCCAGCAGAGAAGGACAGGGAGGCTACACCTTC | CASREGQGGYTF
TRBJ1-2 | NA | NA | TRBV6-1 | TGTGCCAGCAGTGAAGAAGAGGAGGGAGATGGCTACACCTTC | CASSEEEEGDGYTF
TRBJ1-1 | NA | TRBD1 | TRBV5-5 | TGTGCCAGCAGCTGGGGGGGACAGGGCATGAACACTGAAGCTTTCTTT | CASSWGGQGMNTEAFF
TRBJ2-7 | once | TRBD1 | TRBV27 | TGTGCCAGCAGTTTTGGGGACAGACCCTACGAGCAGTACTTC | CASSFGDRPYEQYF
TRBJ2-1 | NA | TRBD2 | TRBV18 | TGTGCCAGCTCACCTCTCCCGTCCGCGGGGGGTATGTGGAATGAGCAGTTCTTC | CASSPLPSAGGMWNEQFF